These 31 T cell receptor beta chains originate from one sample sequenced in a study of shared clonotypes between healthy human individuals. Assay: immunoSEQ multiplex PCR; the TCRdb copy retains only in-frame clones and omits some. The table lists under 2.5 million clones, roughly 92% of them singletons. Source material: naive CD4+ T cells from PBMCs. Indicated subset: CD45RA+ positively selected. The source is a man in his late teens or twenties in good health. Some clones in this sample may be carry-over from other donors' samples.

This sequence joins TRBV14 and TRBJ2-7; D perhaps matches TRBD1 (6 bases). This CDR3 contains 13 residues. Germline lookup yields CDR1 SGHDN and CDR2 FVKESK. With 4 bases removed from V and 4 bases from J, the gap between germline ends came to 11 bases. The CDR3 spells CASSRLQGYEQYF. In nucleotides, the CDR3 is TGTGCCAGCAGCCGACTACAGGGATACGAGCAGTACTTC.

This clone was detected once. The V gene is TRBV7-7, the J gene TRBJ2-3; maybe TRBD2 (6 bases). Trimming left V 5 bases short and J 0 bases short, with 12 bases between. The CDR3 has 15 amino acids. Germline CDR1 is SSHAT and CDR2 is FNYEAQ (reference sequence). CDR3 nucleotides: TGTGCCAGCAGCCCCCGTGGGGGGAGCACAGATACGCAGTATTTT. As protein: CASSPRGGSTDTQYF. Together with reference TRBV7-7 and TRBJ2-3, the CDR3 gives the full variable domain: GAGVSQSPRYKVTKRGQDVTLRCDPISSHATLYWYQQALGQGPEFLTYFNYEAQPDKSGLPSDRFSAERPEGSISTLTIQRTEQRDSAMYRCASSPRGGSTDTQYFGPGTRLTVL.

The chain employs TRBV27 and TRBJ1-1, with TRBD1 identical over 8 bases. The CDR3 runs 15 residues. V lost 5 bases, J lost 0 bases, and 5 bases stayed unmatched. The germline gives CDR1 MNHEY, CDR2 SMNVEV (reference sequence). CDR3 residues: CASSMGQVLNTEAFF. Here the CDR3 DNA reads TGTGCCAGCAGTATGGGACAGGTATTGAACACTGAAGCTTTCTTT.

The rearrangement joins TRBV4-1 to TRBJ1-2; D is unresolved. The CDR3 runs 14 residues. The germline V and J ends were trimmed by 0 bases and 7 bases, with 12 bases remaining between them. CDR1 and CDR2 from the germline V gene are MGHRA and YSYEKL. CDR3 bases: TGCGCCAGCAGCCAAGAGATCACAAGAGGTGGCTACACCTTC. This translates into CASSQEITRGGYTF.

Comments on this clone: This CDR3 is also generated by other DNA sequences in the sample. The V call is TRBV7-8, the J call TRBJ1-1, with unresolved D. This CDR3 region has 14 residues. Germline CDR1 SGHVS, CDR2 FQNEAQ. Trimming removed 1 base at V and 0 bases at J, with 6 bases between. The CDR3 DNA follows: TGTGCCAGCAGCTTAGTCGCACTGAACACTGAAGCTTTCTTT. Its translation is CASSLVALNTEAFF.

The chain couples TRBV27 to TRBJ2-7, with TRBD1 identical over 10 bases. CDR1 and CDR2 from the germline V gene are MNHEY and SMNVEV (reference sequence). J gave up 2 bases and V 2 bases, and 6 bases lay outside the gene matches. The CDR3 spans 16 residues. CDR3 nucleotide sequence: TGTGCCAGCAGTTTACTCGACAGGGGGCTCCCCTACGAGCAGTACTTC. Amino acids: CASSLLDRGLPYEQYF.

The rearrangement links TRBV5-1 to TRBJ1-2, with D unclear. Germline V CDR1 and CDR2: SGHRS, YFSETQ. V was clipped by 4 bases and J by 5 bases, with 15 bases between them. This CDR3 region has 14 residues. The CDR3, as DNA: TGCGCCAGCAGCGCTGCGCCCCAGAAATATGGCTACACCTTC. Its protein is CASSAAPQKYGYTF.

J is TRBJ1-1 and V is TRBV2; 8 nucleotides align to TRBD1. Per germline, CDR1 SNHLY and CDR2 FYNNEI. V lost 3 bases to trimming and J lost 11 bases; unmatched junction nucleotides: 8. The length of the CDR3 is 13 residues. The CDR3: CASSDLQGVGAFF. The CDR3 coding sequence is TGTGCCAGCAGTGATCTACAGGGGGTAGGTGCTTTCTTT.

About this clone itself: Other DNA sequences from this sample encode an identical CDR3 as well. The CDR3 DNA reads as TGTGCCAGCAGCTTACTGGCGGGAGGCACAGATACGCAGTATTTT. Residues: CASSLLAGGTDTQYF. The chain has TRBV7-3 and TRBJ2-3; TRBD2 matches 7 bases. After removal of 2 bases from V and 1 base from J, the junction contained 3 bases not matched to a gene. CDR1 SGHTA and CDR2 FQGTGA come from the germline V gene. The CDR3 sequence is 15 residues long.

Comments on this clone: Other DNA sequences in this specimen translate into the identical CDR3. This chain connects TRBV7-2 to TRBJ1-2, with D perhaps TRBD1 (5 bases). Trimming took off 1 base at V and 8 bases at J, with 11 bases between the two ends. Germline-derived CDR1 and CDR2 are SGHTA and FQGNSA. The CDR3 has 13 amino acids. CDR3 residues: CASSLDRGRGYTF. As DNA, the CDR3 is TGTGCCAGCAGCTTAGACCGGGGCCGGGGCTACACCTTC.

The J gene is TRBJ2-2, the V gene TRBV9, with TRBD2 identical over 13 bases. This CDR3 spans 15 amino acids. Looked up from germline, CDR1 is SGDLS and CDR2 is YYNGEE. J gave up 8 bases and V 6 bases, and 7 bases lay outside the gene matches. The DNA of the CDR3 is TGTGCCAGCACCAAGACTAGCGGGAGGTCGGGGGAGCTGTTTTTT. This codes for CASTKTSGRSGELFF.

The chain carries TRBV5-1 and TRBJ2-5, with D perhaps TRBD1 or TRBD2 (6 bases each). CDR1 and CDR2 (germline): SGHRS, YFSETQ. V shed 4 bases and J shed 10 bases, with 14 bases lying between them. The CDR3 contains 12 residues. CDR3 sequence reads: CASSQNRGDQYF. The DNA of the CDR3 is TGCGCCAGCAGCCAGAATAGGGGGGACCAGTACTTC.

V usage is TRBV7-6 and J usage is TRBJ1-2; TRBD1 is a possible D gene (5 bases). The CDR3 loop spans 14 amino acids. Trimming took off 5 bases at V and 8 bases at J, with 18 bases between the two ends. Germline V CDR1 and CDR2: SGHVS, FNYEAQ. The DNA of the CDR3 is TGTGCCAGCAGCGCAGGGCTGGTAGGCGTAGGCTACACCTTC. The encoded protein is CASSAGLVGVGYTF.

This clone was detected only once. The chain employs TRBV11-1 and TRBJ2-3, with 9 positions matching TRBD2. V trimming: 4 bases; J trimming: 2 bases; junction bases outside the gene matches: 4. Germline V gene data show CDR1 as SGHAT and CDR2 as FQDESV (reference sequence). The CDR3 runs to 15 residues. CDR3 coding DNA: TGTGCCAGCAGCTCGGCGGGAGGGTACACAGATACGCAGTATTTT. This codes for CASSSAGGYTDTQYF.

CDR3 protein: CASSSDRGNIQYF. The CDR3 region has the DNA TGCGCCAGCAGCTCAGACAGGGGTAACATTCAGTACTTC. The chain employs TRBV5-1 and TRBJ2-4, with 8 nucleotides matching TRBD1. The CDR3 loop spans 13 amino acids. Germline CDR1 is SGHRS and CDR2 is YFSETQ. V shed 3 bases, J shed 7 bases, and the junction held 3 bases outside the gene matches.

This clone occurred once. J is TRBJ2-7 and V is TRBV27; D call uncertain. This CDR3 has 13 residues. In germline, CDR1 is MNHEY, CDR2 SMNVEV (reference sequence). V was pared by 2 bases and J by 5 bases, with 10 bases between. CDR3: CASSLNPTHEQYF. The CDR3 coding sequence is TGTGCCAGCAGTTTAAACCCAACCCACGAGCAGTACTTC.

This CDR3 is CASSIRTFMGGQPQHF. CDR3 bases: TGTGCCAGCAGTATTAGGACATTTATGGGGGGGCAGCCCCAGCATTTT. The rearrangement uses TRBV28 and TRBJ1-5; D perhaps matches TRBD1 (5 bases). V was trimmed by 5 bases and J by 7 bases, leaving 21 bases between them. The CDR3 loop spans 16 amino acids. CDR1 and CDR2 from the germline V gene are MDHEN and SYDVKM. The whole variable domain, remainder taken from reference TRBV28 and TRBJ1-5, is DVKVTQSSRYLVKRTGEKVFLECVQDMDHENMFWYRQDPGLGLRLIYFSYDVKMKEKGDIPEGYSVSREKKERFSLILESASTNQTSMYLCASSIRTFMGGQPQHFGDGTRLSIL.

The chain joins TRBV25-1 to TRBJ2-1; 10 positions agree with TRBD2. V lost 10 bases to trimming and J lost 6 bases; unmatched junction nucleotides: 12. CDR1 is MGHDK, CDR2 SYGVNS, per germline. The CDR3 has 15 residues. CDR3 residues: CATHFLAGVSNEQFF. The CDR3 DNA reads TGTGCCACCCATTTCCTAGCGGGAGTCAGCAATGAGCAGTTCTTC.

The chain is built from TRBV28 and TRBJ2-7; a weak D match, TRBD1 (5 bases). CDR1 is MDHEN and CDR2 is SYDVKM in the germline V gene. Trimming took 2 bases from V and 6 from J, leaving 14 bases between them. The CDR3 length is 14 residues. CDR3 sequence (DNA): TGTGCCAGCAGTTTACCCGTGGTAAGGGGCGAGCAGTACTTC. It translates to CASSLPVVRGEQYF.

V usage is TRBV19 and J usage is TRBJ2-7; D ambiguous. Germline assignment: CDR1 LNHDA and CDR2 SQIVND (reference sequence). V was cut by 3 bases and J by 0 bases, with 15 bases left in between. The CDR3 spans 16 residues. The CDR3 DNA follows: TGTGCCAGTAGTATTGATCTGGCTTTCTCCTCCTACGAGCAGTACTTC. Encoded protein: CASSIDLAFSSYEQYF. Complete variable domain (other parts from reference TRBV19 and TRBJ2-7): DGGITQSPKYLFRKEGQNVTLSCEQNLNHDAMYWYRQDPGQGLRLIYYSQIVNDFQKGDIAEGYSVSREKKESFPLTVTSAQKNPTAFYLCASSIDLAFSSYEQYFGPGTRLTVT.

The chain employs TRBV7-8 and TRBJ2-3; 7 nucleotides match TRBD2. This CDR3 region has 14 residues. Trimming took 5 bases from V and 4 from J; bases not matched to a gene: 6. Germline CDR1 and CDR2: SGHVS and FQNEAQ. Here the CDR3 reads CASSRLARADTQYF. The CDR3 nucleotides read TGTGCCAGCAGCCGACTAGCTCGTGCAGATACGCAGTATTTT.

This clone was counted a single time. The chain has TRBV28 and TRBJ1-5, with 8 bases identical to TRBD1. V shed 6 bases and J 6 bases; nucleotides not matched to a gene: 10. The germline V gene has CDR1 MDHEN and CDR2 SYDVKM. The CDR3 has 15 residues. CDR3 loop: CASSQSADRAQPQHF. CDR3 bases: TGTGCCAGCAGCCAATCAGCGGACAGGGCTCAGCCCCAGCATTTT.

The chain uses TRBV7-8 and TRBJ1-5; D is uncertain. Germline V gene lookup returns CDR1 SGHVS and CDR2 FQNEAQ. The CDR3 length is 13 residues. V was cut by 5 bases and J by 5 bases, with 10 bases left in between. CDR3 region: CASSPYGDQPQHF. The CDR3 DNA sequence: TGTGCCAGCAGCCCCTACGGGGATCAGCCCCAGCATTTT.

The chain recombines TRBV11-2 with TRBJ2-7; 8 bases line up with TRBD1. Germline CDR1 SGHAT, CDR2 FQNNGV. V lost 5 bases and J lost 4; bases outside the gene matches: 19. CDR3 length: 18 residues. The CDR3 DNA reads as TGTGCCAGCAGCGACCCTATCCGTCTCAGGGGGCGCGGGTACGAGCAGTACTTC. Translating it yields CASSDPIRLRGRGYEQYF.

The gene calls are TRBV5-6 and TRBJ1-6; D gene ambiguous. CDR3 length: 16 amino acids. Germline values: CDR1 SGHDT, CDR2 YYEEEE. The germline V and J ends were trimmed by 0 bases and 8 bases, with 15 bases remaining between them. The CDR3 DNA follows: TGTGCCAGCAGCTTGGTAGCAGGCAAAGGGTATTCACCCCTCCACTTT. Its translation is CASSLVAGKGYSPLHF.

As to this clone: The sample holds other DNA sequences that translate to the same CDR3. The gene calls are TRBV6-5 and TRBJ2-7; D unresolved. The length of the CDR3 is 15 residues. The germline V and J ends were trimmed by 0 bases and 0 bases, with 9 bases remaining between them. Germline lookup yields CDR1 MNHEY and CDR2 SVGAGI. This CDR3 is CASSYSGARSYEQYF. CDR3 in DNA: TGTGCCAGCAGTTACTCCGGCGCCCGCTCCTACGAGCAGTACTTC.

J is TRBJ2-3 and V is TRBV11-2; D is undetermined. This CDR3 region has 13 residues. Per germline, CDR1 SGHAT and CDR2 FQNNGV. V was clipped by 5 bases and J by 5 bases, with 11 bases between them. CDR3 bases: TGTGCCAGCAGCCCAAACACACGAGATACGCAGTATTTT. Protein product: CASSPNTRDTQYF.

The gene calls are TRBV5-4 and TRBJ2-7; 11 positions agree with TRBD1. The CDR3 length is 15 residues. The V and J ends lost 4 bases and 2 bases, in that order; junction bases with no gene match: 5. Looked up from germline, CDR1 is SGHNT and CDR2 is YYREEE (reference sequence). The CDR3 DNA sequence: TGTGCCAGCAGCCCTGGGACAGGGGGTCCCTACGAGCAGTACTTC. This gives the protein CASSPGTGGPYEQYF.

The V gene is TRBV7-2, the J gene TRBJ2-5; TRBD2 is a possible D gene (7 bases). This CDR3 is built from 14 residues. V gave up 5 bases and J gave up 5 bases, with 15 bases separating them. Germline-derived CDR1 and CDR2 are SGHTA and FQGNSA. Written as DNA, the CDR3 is TGTGCCAGCAGCCCGGGCGGGGGCCGGGAGACCCAGTACTTC. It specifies CASSPGGGRETQYF.

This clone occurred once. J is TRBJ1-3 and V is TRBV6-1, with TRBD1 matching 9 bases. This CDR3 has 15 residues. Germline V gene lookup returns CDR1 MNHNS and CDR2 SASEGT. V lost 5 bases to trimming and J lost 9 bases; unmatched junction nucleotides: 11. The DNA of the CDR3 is TGTGCCAGCAGTTCGAGGGGGACAGGGAAGTCCACCATATATTTT. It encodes CASSSRGTGKSTIYF.

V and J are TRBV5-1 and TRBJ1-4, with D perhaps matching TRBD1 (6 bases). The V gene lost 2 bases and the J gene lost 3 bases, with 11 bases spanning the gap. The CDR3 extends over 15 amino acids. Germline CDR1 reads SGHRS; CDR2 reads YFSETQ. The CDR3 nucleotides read TGCGCCAGCAGCTTAACAGGGTCCGCTAATGAAAAACTGTTTTTT. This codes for CASSLTGSANEKLFF.